One sample yielded the 28 T cell receptor beta chains listed below, sequenced in a study of Graves' ophthalmopathy and Graves' hyperthyroidism. For repertoire sequencing, the TCR beta CDR3 regions were amplified from RNA transcripts. RT-PCR in the first round used HTBI primers; a second-round multiplex PCR followed. Each CDR3 protein is one row after TCRdb ran MiXCR on the multiplex PCR reads. The table includes over a million distinct CDR3 sequences, 35% to 40% detected once. The sequenced material came from peripheral blood or thyroid tissue (not recorded which). Receptors were obtained from an adult man with Graves' hyperthyroidism.

This clonotype was seen more than once but under ten times. The gene calls are TRBV28 and TRBJ1-5; the D is unclear. The germline CDR1 and CDR2 sequences are MDHEN and SYDVKM. This CDR3 region has 12 residues. Trimming removed 5 bases from V and 12 bases from J, with 14 bases in between. CDR3 nucleotide sequence: TGTGCCAGCAGTGAGTCCAAGGTCTTCCAGCATTTT. It yields the protein CASSESKVFQHF.

The chain couples TRBV7-2 to TRBJ1-1, with a possible D match to TRBD1 (6 bases). The CDR3 is 14 amino acids. V lost 7 bases, J lost 4 bases, and 16 bases lay in between. Germline V gene sequence: CDR1 SGHTA, CDR2 FQGNSA. The CDR3 loop reads CASTPRTGSTEAFF. In DNA form, the CDR3 reads TGTGCCAGCACCCCACGTACAGGGTCCACTGAAGCTTTCTTT.

The rearrangement joins TRBV6-9 to TRBJ2-5, with D maybe TRBD2 (5 bases). Germline values: CDR1 MNHGY, CDR2 SVAAGI. The V gene lost 2 bases and the J gene lost 9 bases, with 22 bases spanning the gap. The length of the CDR3 is 16 residues. The CDR3 DNA sequence: TGTGCCAGCAGTTATGGTACGGGGATCTTAGTTCAGCCCCAGTACTTC. It codes for CASSYGTGILVQPQYF.

About this clonotype itself: No conserved phenylalanine or tryptophan is present at the end of the CDR3, so a read error is the likely explanation. It is unclear where the CDR3 begins or ends on the DNA, so no DNA is shown, and the CDR3 is as TCRdb lists it. The chain recombines TRBV29-1 with TRBJ1-4; the tabulated D call, TRBD1, remains unverified against the DNA. Germline V gene sequence: CDR1 SQVTM, CDR2 ANQGSEA. The CDR3 is 8 amino acids long, termini counted. CDR3 residues: CSVDRGNY.

The chain has TRBV9 and TRBJ2-7, with TRBD1 matching over 10 bases. V shed 4 bases, J shed 1 base, and the junction held 8 bases outside the gene matches. The CDR3 is made up of 16 amino acids. Per the germline V gene, CDR1 is SGDLS and CDR2 is YYNGEE. The CDR3, as DNA: TGTGCCAGCAGCCAAAGGGACAGGGGAAATTCCTACGAGCAGTACTTC. It encodes CASSQRDRGNSYEQYF.

The gene calls are TRBV7-8 and TRBJ1-5; TRBD1 is a possible D gene (5 bases). V was trimmed by 5 bases and J by 7 bases, leaving 18 bases between them. CDR1 SGHVS and CDR2 FQNEAQ come from the germline V gene. The CDR3 is 15 amino acids. For the CDR3, the DNA is TGTGCCAGCAGCCTCCATCGTGGGGGAAGGCAGCCCCAGCATTTT. The encoded protein is CASSLHRGGRQPQHF.

The V and J genes are TRBV2 and TRBJ1-3, with D unresolved. V shed 8 bases and J shed 4 bases, with 9 bases lying between them. The CDR3 spans 12 residues. Per germline, CDR1 SNHLY and CDR2 FYNNEI. As DNA, the CDR3 is TGTGCCAGCTACGGTTCAGGAAACACCATATATTTT. The encoded protein is CASYGSGNTIYF.

This clonotype was counted ten times or more. The chain combines TRBV2 with TRBJ2-5; 10 bases match TRBD2. V lost 8 bases and J lost 5; bases outside the gene matches: 8. CDR3 length: 14 amino acids. The V gene's germline CDR1 is SNHLY and CDR2 FYNNEI. The CDR3 loop reads CASRSGRAAETQYF. The CDR3, as DNA: TGTGCCAGCCGGAGCGGGAGGGCAGCCGAGACCCAGTACTTC.

This clonotype appeared many times. The chain uses TRBV9 and TRBJ2-5; D gene uncertain. Trimming pared 4 bases from V and 4 bases from J, leaving 14 bases between. CDR1 is SGDLS, CDR2 YYNGEE, per germline. CDR3 length equals 14 residues. In DNA, the CDR3 is TGTGCCAGCAGCCTAGACACGCACGGAGAGACCCAGTACTTC. Its translation is CASSLDTHGETQYF.

This clonotype has just a few counts. The gene calls are TRBV10-3 and TRBJ2-2, with 9 bases fitting TRBD1. Germline CDR1 reads ENHRY; CDR2 reads SYGVKD. The junction had 6 bases not matched to a gene; V was cut back by 7 bases and J by 6 bases. The CDR3 loop spans 14 amino acids. The CDR3 nucleotides are TGTGCCATCAAGGGACAGGGTATATCCGGGGAGCTGTTTTTT. Protein product: CAIKGQGISGELFF.

This clonotype was detected many times. This sequence joins TRBV9 and TRBJ1-1; possible D gene TRBD1, 6 bases. V was clipped by 0 bases and J by 5 bases, with 14 bases between them. Germline lookup yields CDR1 SGDLS and CDR2 YYNGEE. CDR3 length: 15 amino acids. The CDR3 coding sequence is TGTGCCAGCAGCGTAGATCCAGGGGTAGTTACTGAAGCTTTCTTT. Its translation: CASSVDPGVVTEAFF.

The V gene is TRBV10-3, the J gene TRBJ1-3; D not certain. Trimming took 4 bases from V and 0 from J, leaving 10 bases between them. Germline CDR1 reads ENHRY; CDR2 reads SYGVKD. There are 15 residues in the CDR3. The CDR3 sequence is CAISARQSSGNTIYF. DNA of the CDR3: TGTGCCATCAGTGCTAGGCAGTCCTCTGGAAACACCATATATTTT.

This clonotype occurred many times. This chain connects TRBV6-1 to TRBJ1-5, with D hard to call. Per germline, CDR1 MNHNS and CDR2 SASEGT. V was trimmed by 3 bases and J by 4 bases, leaving 10 bases between them. The CDR3 runs to 14 residues. The CDR3 DNA reads as TGTGCCAGCAGTGACAGGCGGATAAATCAGCCCCAGCATTTT. Its translation is CASSDRRINQPQHF.

This clonotype appeared many times. The chain employs TRBV29-1 and TRBJ2-7; D perhaps matches TRBD1 (6 bases). Germline CDR1 SQVTM, CDR2 ANQGSEA. V lost 5 bases to trimming and J lost 2 bases, with 16 bases between them. The CDR3 consists of 14 residues. CDR3 residues: CSVLTGRSTYEQYF. DNA for the CDR3: TGCAGCGTTCTGACAGGCCGCTCTACCTACGAGCAGTACTTC.

In its sample, this clonotype was seen many times. This chain joins TRBV2 and TRBJ2-5; the match to TRBD2 covers 11 bases. CDR3 length: 16 amino acids. The germline gives CDR1 SNHLY, CDR2 FYNNEI. The junction had 7 bases not matched to a gene; V was cut back by 0 bases and J by 7 bases. The CDR3 here is CASSEARGTSGGTQYF. The CDR3 nucleotides read TGTGCCAGCAGTGAAGCGCGTGGGACTAGCGGTGGGACCCAGTACTTC.

Only a few counts were recorded for this clonotype. V usage is TRBV6-6 and J usage is TRBJ2-7, with D tentatively TRBD2 (7 bases). V dropped 7 bases and J dropped 7 bases, with 26 bases sitting between them. CDR3 length equals 16 residues. Germline assignment: CDR1 MNHNY and CDR2 SVGAGI (reference sequence). The CDR3, as DNA: TGTGCCAGCAAAGGTCTAGCGGCTGATCAGGGGTGGGAGCAGTACTTC. This codes for CASKGLAADQGWEQYF.

In its sample, this clonotype was seen once. This rearrangement joins TRBV24-1 to TRBJ1-5, with 8 bases identical to TRBD1. Germline V CDR1 and CDR2: KGHDR, SFDVKD. The V gene end was trimmed by 3 bases and the J gene end by 2 bases; junction bases not matched to a gene: 5. This CDR3 is built from 16 residues. CDR3 sequence: CATSDPGGDGNQPQHF. The CDR3 region has the DNA TGTGCCACCAGTGATCCAGGGGGCGATGGCAATCAGCCCCAGCATTTT.

This chain links TRBV12-3 or TRBV12-4 with TRBJ2-7, with a tentative D call TRBD2 (5 bases). Deletions cut 3 bases from V and 3 bases from J, with 12 bases between. This CDR3 is 14 amino acids long. CDR3 in DNA: TGTGCCAGCAGTTTTGGAGGAATCAACTACGAGCAGTACTTC. It is translated as CASSFGGINYEQYF.

V gene TRBV24-1 combines with J gene TRBJ2-2; 10 nucleotides line up with TRBD1. J lost 4 bases, V lost 7 bases, and 2 bases had no gene match. The germline gives CDR1 KGHDR, CDR2 SFDVKD. The CDR3 contains 14 residues. CDR3 residues: CATSGQGVTGELFF. The CDR3, as DNA: TGTGCCACCAGCGGACAGGGGGTCACCGGGGAGCTGTTTTTT.

This clonotype occurred many times. This chain connects TRBV7-2 to TRBJ1-3; no clear D gene. The length of the CDR3 is 12 residues. Germline V lookup: CDR1 SGHTA, CDR2 FQGNSA. The ends were cut back, 4 bases at V and 7 bases at J, with 8 bases in the middle. The CDR3 bases are TGTGCCAGCAGCTATCCAGGCAACACCATATATTTT. It translates to CASSYPGNTIYF.

About this clonotype itself: Relative to the germline gene, one junction end is altered; a read error may explain this. The CDR3, as DNA: TGCGCCAGCAGCCAAGTCACAGGGAACGCCGGGGAGCTGTTTTTT. This gives the protein CASSQVTGNAGELFF. The chain joins TRBV4-3 to TRBJ2-2; D is possibly TRBD1 (6 bases). Germline V gives CDR1 LGHNA, CDR2 YSLEER. The CDR3 spans 15 residues.

This clonotype was seen a few times. One end of the junction varies from germline; a read error may be responsible. The chain couples TRBV10-2 to TRBJ1-2; D might be TRBD1 (6 bases). The CDR3 totals 15 residues. The V gene's germline CDR1 is WSHSY and CDR2 SAAADI. This CDR3 is CASSTDRGMNYGYTF. DNA for the CDR3: TGTGCCAGCAGTACGGACAGAGGGATGAACTATGGCTACACCTTC.

The rearrangement links TRBV15 to TRBJ2-6; D ambiguous. The CDR3 contains 13 residues. V was cut by 4 bases and J by 4 bases, with 5 bases left in between. Looked up from germline, CDR1 is LNHNV and CDR2 is YYDKDF (reference sequence). CDR3 bases: TGTGCCACCAGCACCACAGGGGCCAACGTCCTGACTTTC. Its protein is CATSTTGANVLTF.

The sample holds a few counts of this clonotype. This chain connects TRBV2 to TRBJ2-7, with a possible D match to TRBD2 (6 bases). The tail of the sequence fits TRBJ2-1 better, so the J call may be wrong. Germline CDR1 SNHLY, CDR2 FYNNEI. This CDR3 has 14 amino acids. CDR3 DNA: TGTGCCAGCAGTAATATAGCGGACTACAATGAGCAGTTCTTC. This codes for CASSNIADYNEQFF.

This clonotype was recorded at least ten times. The chain employs TRBV4-2 and TRBJ2-7, with no clear D. This CDR3 contains 13 residues. Germline CDR1 is LGHNA and CDR2 is YNFKEQ. Between the trimmed V and J ends, which lost 4 bases and 4 bases, there was a span of 11 bases. Here the CDR3 reads CASSPELRYEQYF. The CDR3 DNA reads as TGTGCCAGCAGCCCGGAGTTAAGGTACGAGCAGTACTTC.

As to this clonotype: At one of its ends the junction is not consistent with the germline gene, which may arise from a read error. The CDR3 spells CACSATKPGELDYEQYF. Written as DNA, the CDR3 is TGTGCCTGCAGCGCCACCAAGCCGGGAGAATTGGACTACGAGCAGTACTTC. The V and J genes are TRBV25-1 and TRBJ2-7; possibly TRBD2 for D (6 bases). CDR1 and CDR2 (germline): MGHDK, SYGVNS. The CDR3 consists of 17 residues.

Many counts were recorded for this clonotype. V usage is TRBV19 and J usage is TRBJ1-1; D gene uncertain. Germline CDR1 is LNHDA and CDR2 is SQIVND (reference sequence). The CDR3 spans 15 residues. Trimming removed 2 bases at V and 0 bases at J, with 10 bases between. The DNA of the CDR3 is TGTGCCAGTAGTATACGGGTTAGCATGAACACTGAAGCTTTCTTT. It encodes CASSIRVSMNTEAFF.

CDR3 sequence: CASSFGRDPGGYTF. The CDR3 nucleotides read TGTGCCAGCAGCTTCGGCAGGGACCCAGGGGGCTACACCTTC. The V call is TRBV7-8, the J call TRBJ1-2; D perhaps matches TRBD1 (5 bases). V gave up 3 bases and J gave up 8 bases, with 16 bases separating them. Germline V gene data show CDR1 as SGHVS and CDR2 as FQNEAQ. The CDR3 spans 14 residues.